This TCR beta chain emerged from a study of post-analysis software for immune sequencing data. Germline V lookup: CDR1 LNHNV, CDR2 YYDKDF (reference sequence). This CDR3 region has 14 residues. Trimming pared 1 base from V and 4 bases from J, leaving 10 bases between. Libraries were made from TCR beta cDNA, and they carried unique molecular identifiers. TCRdb called the PCR reads again in MiXCR, with one record for every CDR3 protein. The sample includes about 770,000 distinct CDR3 sequences, around 42% seen only once; the top ten take 4.9%. In this sample, this clonotype turned up once. The target antigen is unknown. The study's findings and limits: The F measure placed samples prepared in the same batch into strongly shared clusters. Relative to controls, patients had 4 or 5 TRBV segments at higher frequency, with TRBV5-6, TRBV5-1 and TRBV20-1 among these.

Sequenced: blood. This sequence was found in a girl between 10 and 17 years old with multiple sclerosis. This chain connects TRBV15 to TRBJ1-2; no clear D gene. The CDR3 loop reads CATSRGAVGYGYTF. CDR3 bases: TGTGCCACCAGCAGAGGAGCAGTAGGCTATGGCTACACCTTC.